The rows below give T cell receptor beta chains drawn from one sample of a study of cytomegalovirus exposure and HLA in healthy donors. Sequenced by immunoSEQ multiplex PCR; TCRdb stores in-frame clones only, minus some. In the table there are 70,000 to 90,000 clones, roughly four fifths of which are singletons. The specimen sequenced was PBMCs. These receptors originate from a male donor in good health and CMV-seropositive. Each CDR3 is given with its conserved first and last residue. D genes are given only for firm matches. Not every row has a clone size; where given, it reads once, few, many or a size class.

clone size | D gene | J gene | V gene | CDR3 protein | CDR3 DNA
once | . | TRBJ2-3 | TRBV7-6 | CASSRTGDTQYF | TGTGCCAGCAGCAGAACAGGGGATACGCAGTATTTT
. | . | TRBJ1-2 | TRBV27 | CASSFSGNYGYTF | TGTGCCAGCAGTTTCTCCGGGAACTATGGCTACACCTTC
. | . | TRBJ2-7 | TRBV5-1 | CASSLESGSGYEQYF | TGCGCCAGCAGCTTGGAGTCGGGCTCAGGGTACGAGCAGTACTTC
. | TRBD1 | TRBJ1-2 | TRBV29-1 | CSFDSGTGSSYGYTF | TGCAGCTTCGACTCCGGGACAGGTTCCTCCTATGGCTACACCTTC
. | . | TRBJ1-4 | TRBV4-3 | CASSRGLTEKLFF | TGCGCCAGCAGCCGGGGACTGACTGAAAAACTGTTTTTT
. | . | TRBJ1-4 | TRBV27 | CASSHTGEKLFF | TGTGCCAGCAGCCATACAGGTGAAAAACTGTTTTTT
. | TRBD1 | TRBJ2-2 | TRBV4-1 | CASSQATGGNTGELFF | TGCGCCAGCAGCCAGGCGACAGGGGGAAACACCGGGGAGCTGTTTTTT
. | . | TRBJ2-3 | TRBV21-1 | CASSPGQTTIGTDTQYF | TGTGCCAGCAGCCCGGGACAGACGACTATTGGCACAGATACGCAGTATTTT
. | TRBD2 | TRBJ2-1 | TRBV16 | CASSQSAGGEQFF | TGTGCCAGCAGCCAATCAGCGGGAGGCGAGCAGTTCTTC
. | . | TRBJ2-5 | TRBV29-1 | CSVTPGHPQETQYF | TGCAGCGTTACACCGGGACACCCGCAAGAGACCCAGTACTTC
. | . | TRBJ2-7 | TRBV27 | CAPMSQYF | TGTGCCCCTATGAGTCAGTACTTC
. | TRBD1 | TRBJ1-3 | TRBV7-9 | CASSSTGSGNTIYF | TGTGCCAGCAGCTCGACAGGGTCAGGAAACACCATATATTTT
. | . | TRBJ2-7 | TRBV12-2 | CASRLTTGHLTYEQYF | TGTGCAAGTCGCTTGACAACTGGACACCTCACCTACGAGCAGTACTTC
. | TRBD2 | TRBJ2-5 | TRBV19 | CASRTSGAQETQYF | TGTGCCAGTCGGACTAGCGGGGCTCAAGAGACCCAGTACTTC
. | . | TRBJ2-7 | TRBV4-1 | CASSQVSDYEQYF | TGCGCCAGCAGCCAAGTTAGTGACTACGAGCAGTACTTC
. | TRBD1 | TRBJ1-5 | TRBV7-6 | CASSVTGEEGNQPQHF | TGTGCCAGCAGCGTGACAGGGGAGGAGGGCAATCAGCCCCAGCATTTT
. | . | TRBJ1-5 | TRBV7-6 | CASSPGWGDYSNQPQHF | TGTGCCAGCAGCCCGGGTTGGGGGGACTATAGCAATCAGCCCCAGCATTTT
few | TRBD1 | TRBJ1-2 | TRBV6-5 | CASSEGTANYGYTF | TGTGCCAGCAGCGAAGGGACAGCTAACTATGGCTACACCTTC
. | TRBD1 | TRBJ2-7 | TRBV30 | CAWSSFGTGRGEQYF | TGTGCCTGGAGTTCCTTCGGGACAGGGAGGGGCGAGCAGTACTTC
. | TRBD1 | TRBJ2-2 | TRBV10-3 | CAIRAGQGTGELFF | TGTGCCATCAGAGCCGGACAGGGGACCGGGGAGCTGTTTTTT
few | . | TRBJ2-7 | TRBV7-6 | CASSLYQGYEQYF | TGTGCCAGCAGCTTATACCAGGGCTACGAGCAGTACTTC
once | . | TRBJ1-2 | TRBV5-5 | CASSLQQNANYGYTF | TGTGCCAGCAGCTTGCAACAGAATGCTAACTATGGCTACACCTTC
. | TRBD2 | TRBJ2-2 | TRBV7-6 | CASSPGLARGTGELFF | TGTGCCAGCAGCCCGGGACTAGCGCGTGGGACCGGGGAGCTGTTTTTT
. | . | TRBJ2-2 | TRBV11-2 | CASSQGAANTGELFF | TGTGCCAGCAGCCAAGGGGCCGCGAACACCGGGGAGCTGTTTTTT
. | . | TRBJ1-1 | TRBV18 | CASSPGRNTEAFF | TGTGCCAGCTCACCAGGCAGGAACACTGAAGCTTTCTTT
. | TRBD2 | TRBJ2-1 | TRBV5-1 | CASSSGGRYNEQFF | TGCGCCAGCAGCTCGGGAGGTCGATACAATGAGCAGTTCTTC
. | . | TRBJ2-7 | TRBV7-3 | CASSLPRRLDTYEQYF | TGTGCCAGCAGCTTACCCCGAAGACTAGATACCTACGAGCAGTACTTC
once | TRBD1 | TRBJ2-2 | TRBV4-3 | CASSQDWDSNTGELFF | TGCGCCAGCAGCCAAGATTGGGACAGCAACACCGGGGAGCTGTTTTTT
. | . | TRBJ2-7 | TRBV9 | CASSVSGGTSYEQYF | TGTGCCAGCAGCGTATCTGGCGGGACCTCCTACGAGCAGTACTTC
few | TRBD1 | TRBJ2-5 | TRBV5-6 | CASSLQGAPETQYF | TGTGCCAGCAGCTTACAGGGGGCCCCAGAGACCCAGTACTTC
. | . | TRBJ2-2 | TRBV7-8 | CASSFSGLGTGELFF | TGTGCCAGCAGCTTCTCGGGACTCGGCACCGGGGAGCTGTTTTTT
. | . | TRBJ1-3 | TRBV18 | CASSPKQGSGNTIYF | TGTGCCAGCTCACCTAAACAGGGAAGTGGAAACACCATATATTTT
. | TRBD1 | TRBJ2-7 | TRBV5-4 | CASSLVSPGGYEQYF | TGTGCCAGCAGCTTGGTTAGTCCAGGGGGCTACGAGCAGTACTTC
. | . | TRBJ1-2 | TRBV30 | CAWSLFPTGLGGYTF | TGTGCCTGGAGTTTATTCCCTACAGGGTTGGGAGGCTACACCTTC
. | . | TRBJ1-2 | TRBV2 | CASREIRGRRYGYTF | TGTGCCAGCAGAGAAATCAGGGGCCGGAGGTATGGCTACACCTTC
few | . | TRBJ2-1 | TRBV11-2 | CASSLDPGVANEQFF | TGTGCCAGCAGCTTAGACCCCGGGGTAGCTAATGAGCAGTTCTTC
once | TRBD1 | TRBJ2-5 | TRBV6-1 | CASSRGQGLVETQYF | TGTGCCAGCAGTCGAGGACAGGGGTTAGTAGAGACCCAGTACTTC
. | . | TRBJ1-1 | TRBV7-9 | CASSSHDAAAFF | TGTGCCAGCAGCTCTCACGACGCGGCAGCTTTCTTT
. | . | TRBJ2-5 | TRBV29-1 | CSAQGGVGGGQETQYF | TGCAGCGCCCAGGGGGGAGTGGGAGGAGGTCAAGAGACCCAGTACTTC